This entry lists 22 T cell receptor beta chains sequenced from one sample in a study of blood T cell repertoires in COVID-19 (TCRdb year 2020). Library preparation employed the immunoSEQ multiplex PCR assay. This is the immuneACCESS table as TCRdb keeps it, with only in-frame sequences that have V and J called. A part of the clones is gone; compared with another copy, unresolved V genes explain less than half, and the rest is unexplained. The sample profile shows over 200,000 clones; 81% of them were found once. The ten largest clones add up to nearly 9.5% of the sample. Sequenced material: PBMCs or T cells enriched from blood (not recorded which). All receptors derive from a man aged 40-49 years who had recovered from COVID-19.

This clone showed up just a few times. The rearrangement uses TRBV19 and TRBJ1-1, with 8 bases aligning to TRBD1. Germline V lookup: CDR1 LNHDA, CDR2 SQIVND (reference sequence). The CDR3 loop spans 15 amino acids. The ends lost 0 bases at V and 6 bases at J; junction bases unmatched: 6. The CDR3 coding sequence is TGTGCCAGTAGTATAGATGGGCAGGGGGCATCTGAAGCTTTCTTT. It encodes CASSIDGQGASEAFF.

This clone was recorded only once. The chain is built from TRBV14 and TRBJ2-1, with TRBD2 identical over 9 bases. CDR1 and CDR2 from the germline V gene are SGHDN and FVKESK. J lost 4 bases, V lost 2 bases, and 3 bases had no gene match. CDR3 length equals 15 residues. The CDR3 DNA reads TGTGCCAGCAGCCAATCAAGCGGGAGGTACAATGAGCAGTTCTTC. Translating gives CASSQSSGRYNEQFF.

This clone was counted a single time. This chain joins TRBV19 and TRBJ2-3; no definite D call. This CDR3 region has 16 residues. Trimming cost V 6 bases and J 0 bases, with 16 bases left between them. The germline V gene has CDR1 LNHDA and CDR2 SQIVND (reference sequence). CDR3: CASSNSWRSSTDTQYF. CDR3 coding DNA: TGTGCCAGTAGCAATAGCTGGCGGTCTAGCACAGATACGCAGTATTTT.

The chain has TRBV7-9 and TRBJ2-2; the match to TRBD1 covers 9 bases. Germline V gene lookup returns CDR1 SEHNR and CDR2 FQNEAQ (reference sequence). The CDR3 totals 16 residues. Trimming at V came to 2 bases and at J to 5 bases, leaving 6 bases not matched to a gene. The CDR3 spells CASSLSGQGKTGELFF. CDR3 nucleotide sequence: TGTGCCAGCAGCTTATCAGGACAGGGGAAAACCGGGGAGCTGTTTTTT.

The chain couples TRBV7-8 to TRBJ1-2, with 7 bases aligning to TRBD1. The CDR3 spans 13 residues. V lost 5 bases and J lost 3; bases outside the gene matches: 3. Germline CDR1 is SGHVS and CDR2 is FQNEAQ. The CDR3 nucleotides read TGTGCCAGCAGCCTAGGGACAGACTATGGCTACACCTTC. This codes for CASSLGTDYGYTF. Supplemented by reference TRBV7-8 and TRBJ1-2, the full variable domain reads GAGVSQSPRYKVAKRGQDVALRCDPISGHVSLFWYQQALGQGPEFLTYFQNEAQLDKSGLPSDRFFAERPEGSVSTLKIQRTQQEDSAVYLCASSLGTDYGYTFGSGTRLTVV.

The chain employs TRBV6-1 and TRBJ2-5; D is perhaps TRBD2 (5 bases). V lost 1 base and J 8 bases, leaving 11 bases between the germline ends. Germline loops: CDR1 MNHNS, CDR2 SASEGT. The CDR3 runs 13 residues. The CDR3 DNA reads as TGTGCCAGCAGTGAAGTGGGAGTGAGAACCCAGTACTTC. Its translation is CASSEVGVRTQYF.

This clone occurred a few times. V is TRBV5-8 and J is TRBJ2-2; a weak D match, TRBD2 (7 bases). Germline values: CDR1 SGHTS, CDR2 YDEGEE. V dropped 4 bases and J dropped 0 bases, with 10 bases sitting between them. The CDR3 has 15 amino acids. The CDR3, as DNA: TGTGCCAGCAGCCGGGGGGCTGCGAACACCGGGGAGCTGTTTTTT. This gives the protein CASSRGAANTGELFF.

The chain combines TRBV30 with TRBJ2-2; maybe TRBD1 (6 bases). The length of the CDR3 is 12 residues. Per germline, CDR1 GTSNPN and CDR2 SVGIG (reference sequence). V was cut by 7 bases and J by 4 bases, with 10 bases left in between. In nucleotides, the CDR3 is TGTGCCTCCGACAGGAGCACCGGGGAGCTGTTTTTT. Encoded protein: CASDRSTGELFF.

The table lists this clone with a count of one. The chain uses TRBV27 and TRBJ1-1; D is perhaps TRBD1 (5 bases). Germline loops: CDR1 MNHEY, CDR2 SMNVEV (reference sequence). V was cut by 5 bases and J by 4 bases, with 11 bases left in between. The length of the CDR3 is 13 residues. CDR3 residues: CASSPRQSTEAFF. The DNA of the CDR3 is TGTGCCAGCAGTCCCCGACAGTCCACTGAAGCTTTCTTT.

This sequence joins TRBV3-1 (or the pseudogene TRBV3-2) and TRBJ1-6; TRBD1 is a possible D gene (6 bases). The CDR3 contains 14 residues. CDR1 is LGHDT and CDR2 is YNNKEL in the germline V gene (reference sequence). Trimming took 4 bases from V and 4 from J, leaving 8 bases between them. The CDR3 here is CASSPGQYNSPLHF. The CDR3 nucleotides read TGTGCCAGCAGCCCAGGACAGTATAATTCACCCCTCCACTTT.

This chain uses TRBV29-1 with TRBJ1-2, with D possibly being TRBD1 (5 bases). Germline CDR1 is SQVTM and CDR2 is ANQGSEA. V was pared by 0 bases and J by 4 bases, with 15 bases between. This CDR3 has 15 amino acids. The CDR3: CSVEDPKGRGYGYTF. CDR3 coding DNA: TGCAGCGTTGAAGATCCTAAGGGGCGCGGCTATGGCTACACCTTC. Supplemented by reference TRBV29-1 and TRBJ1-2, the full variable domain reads SAVISQKPSRDICQRGTSLTIQCQVDSQVTMMFWYRQQPGQSLTLIATANQGSEATYESGFVIDKFPISRPNLTFSTLTVSNMSPEDSSIYLCSVEDPKGRGYGYTFGSGTRLTVV.

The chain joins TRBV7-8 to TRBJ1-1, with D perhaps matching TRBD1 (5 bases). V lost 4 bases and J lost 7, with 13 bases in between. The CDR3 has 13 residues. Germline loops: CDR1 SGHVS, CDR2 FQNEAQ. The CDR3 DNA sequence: TGTGCCAGCAGCTCCGGACAACGAGGTGAAGCTTTCTTT. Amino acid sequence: CASSSGQRGEAFF.

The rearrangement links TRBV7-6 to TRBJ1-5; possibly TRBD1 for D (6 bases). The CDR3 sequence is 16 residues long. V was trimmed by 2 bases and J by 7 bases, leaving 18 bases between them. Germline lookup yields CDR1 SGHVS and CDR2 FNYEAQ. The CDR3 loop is CASSLIGGGAGQPQHF. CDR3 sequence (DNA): TGTGCCAGCAGCTTAATAGGGGGAGGGGCCGGGCAGCCCCAGCATTTT.

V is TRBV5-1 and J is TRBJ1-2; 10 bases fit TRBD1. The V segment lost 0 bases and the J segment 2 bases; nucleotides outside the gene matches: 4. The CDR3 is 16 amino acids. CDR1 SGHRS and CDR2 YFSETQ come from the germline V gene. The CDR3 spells CASSLGQGARNYGYTF. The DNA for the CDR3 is TGCGCCAGCAGCTTGGGACAGGGGGCAAGGAACTATGGCTACACCTTC.

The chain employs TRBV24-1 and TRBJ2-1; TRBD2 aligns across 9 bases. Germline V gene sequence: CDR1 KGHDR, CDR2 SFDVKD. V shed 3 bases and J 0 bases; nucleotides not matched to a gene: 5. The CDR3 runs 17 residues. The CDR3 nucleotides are TGTGCCACCAGTGATCCCGGTAGCGGGAGCTCCTACAATGAGCAGTTCTTC. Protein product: CATSDPGSGSSYNEQFF.

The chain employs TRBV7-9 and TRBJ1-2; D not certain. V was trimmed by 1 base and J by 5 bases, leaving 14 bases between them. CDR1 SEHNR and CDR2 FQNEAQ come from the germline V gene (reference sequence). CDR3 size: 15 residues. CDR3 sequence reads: CASSLVAGTPYGYTF. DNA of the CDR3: TGTGCCAGCAGCTTAGTGGCAGGAACCCCTTATGGCTACACCTTC.

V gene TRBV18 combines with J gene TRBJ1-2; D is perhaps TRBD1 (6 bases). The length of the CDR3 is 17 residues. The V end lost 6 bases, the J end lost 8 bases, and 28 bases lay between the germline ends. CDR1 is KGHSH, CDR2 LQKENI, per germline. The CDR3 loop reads CASSPVIPRTASDGYTF. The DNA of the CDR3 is TGTGCCAGCTCTCCCGTAATCCCCAGGACAGCCTCTGACGGCTACACCTTC. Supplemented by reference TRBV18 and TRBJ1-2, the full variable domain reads NAGVMQNPRHLVRRRGQEARLRCSPMKGHSHVYWYRQLPEEGLKFMVYLQKENIIDESGMPKERFSAEFPKEGPSILRIQQVVRGDSAAYFCASSPVIPRTASDGYTFGSGTRLTVV.

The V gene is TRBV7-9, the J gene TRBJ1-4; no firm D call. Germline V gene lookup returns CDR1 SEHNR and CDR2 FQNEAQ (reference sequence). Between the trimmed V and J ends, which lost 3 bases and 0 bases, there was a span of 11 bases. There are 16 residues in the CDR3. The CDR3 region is CASSFSFGATNEKLFF. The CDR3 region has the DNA TGTGCCAGCAGCTTTTCTTTCGGTGCAACTAATGAAAAACTGTTTTTT. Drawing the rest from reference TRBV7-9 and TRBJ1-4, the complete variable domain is DTGVSQNPRHKITKRGQNVTFRCDPISEHNRLYWYRQTLGQGPEFLTYFQNEAQLEKSRLLSDRFSAERPKGSFSTLEIQRTEQGDSAMYLCASSFSFGATNEKLFFGSGTQLSVL.

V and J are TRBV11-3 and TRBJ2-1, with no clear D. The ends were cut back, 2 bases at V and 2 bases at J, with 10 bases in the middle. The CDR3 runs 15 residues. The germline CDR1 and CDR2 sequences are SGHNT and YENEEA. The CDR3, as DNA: TGTGCCAGCAGCTTACTTGCGGCTACCTACAATGAGCAGTTCTTC. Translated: CASSLLAATYNEQFF.

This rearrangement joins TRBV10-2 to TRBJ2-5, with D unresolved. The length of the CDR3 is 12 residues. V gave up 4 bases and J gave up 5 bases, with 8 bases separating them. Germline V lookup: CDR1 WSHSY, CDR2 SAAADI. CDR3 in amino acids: CASSVIEETQYF. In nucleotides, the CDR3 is TGCGCCAGCAGTGTTATCGAGGAGACCCAGTACTTC.

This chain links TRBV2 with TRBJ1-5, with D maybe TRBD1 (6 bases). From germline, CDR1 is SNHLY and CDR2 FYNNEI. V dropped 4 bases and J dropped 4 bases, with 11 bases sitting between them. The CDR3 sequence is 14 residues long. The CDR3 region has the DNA TGTGCCAGCAGTGTCTTAGGACAGAATCAGCCCCAGCATTTT. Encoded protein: CASSVLGQNQPQHF.

The DNA of the CDR3 is TGTGCCAGCAGCTTGGGGCAGGGGGCGGGCACTGAAGCTTTCTTT. This encodes CASSLGQGAGTEAFF. The chain joins TRBV5-4 to TRBJ1-1; 8 bases agree with TRBD1. The germline V gene has CDR1 SGHNT and CDR2 YYREEE (reference sequence). This CDR3 has 15 amino acids. The junction had 5 bases not matched to a gene; V was cut back by 0 bases and J by 4 bases.